This T cell receptor beta chain was sequenced during a study of shared clonotypes between healthy human individuals. Notes on the study in general: A small donor pool kept down the genetic and exposure-history diversity that was represented.

This clone has a single count. What it binds is not known. One end of the junction does not line up with germline, which may come from a read error. This was a deep-level run. The method was immunoSEQ multiplex PCR; TCRdb's version includes in-frame clones alone and lacks a portion of them. Here the sample spans about 1.5 million clones, approximately 98% being singletons. Germline V gene lookup returns CDR1 LNHNV and CDR2 YYDKDF (reference sequence). The CDR3 covers 15 residues. Sequenced material: naive CD4+ T cells sorted from blood. Regarding subset: CD45RA+ positively selected. The sequence was obtained from a man aged 25-45 years in good health. The chain has TRBV15 and TRBJ2-1; D uncertain. The CDR3 sequence: CATSGDSSSYNEQFF. The CDR3 nucleotides are TGTGCCACCAGCGGAGATAGCTCTTCTTACAATGAGCAGTTCTTC.